This is a list of T cell receptor beta chains from one sample in a study of shared clonotypes between healthy human individuals. Only in-frame clones appear in the TCRdb table, and some are missing; sequencing was by immunoSEQ multiplex PCR. The table shows 1,500,000 or so clones, with roughly 97% occurring only once. Sequenced: naive CD4+ T cells sorted from blood. These receptors originate from a man younger than 45 in good health. Each CDR3 is given with its conserved first and last residue. A D gene is named only where the DNA matches it firmly.

d_call: .
v_call: TRBV27
cdr3_aa: CASSFQGLAKNIQYF

d_call: TRBD1
v_call: TRBV7-8
cdr3_aa: CASSRDRTTGELFF

d_call: TRBD2
v_call: TRBV19
cdr3_aa: CASGYSGRAYNEQFF

d_call: .
v_call: TRBV9
cdr3_aa: CASSVVGAATDTQYF

d_call: TRBD1
v_call: TRBV10-3
cdr3_aa: CATLGTGGSGANVLTF

d_call: .
v_call: TRBV6-5
cdr3_aa: CASSFRTTYGYTF

d_call: .
v_call: TRBV7-6
cdr3_aa: CASSLGLTAGAYNEQFF

d_call: .
v_call: TRBV2
cdr3_aa: CASRFGTSNEQFF

d_call: .
v_call: TRBV5-6
cdr3_aa: CASSLGTGAHLGGGYTF

d_call: TRBD2
v_call: TRBV19
cdr3_aa: CASSPVSGRGGTDTQYF

d_call: .
v_call: TRBV6-5
cdr3_aa: CASSKATNEKLFF

d_call: TRBD2
v_call: TRBV7-9
cdr3_aa: CASSSPMGGVTYEQYF

d_call: .
v_call: TRBV28
cdr3_aa: CASSYGRENYGYTF

d_call: .
v_call: TRBV5-4
cdr3_aa: CASSSPGQGRTEAFF

d_call: .
v_call: TRBV25-1
cdr3_aa: CASSEAGGGPTEAFF

d_call: .
v_call: TRBV5-1
cdr3_aa: CASSLVGTLSSYNEQFF

d_call: .
v_call: TRBV29-1
cdr3_aa: CSVSHLPRAGEQYF

d_call: TRBD1
v_call: TRBV5-6
cdr3_aa: CASSPGQGETQYF